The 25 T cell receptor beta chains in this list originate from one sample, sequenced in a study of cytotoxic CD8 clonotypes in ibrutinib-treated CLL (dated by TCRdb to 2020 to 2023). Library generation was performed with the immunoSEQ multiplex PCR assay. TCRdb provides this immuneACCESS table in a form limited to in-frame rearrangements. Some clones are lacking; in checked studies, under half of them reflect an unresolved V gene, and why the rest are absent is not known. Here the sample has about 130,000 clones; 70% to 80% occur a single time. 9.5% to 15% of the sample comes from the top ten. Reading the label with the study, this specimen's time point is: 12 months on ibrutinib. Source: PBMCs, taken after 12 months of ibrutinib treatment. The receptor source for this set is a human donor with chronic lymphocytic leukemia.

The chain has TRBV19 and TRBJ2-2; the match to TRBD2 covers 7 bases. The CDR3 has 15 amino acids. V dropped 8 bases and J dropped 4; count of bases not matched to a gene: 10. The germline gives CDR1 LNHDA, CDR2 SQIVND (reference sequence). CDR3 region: CASSLGGSGTGELFF. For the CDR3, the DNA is TGTGCCAGTTCCCTGGGGGGGAGTGGCACCGGGGAGCTGTTTTTT.

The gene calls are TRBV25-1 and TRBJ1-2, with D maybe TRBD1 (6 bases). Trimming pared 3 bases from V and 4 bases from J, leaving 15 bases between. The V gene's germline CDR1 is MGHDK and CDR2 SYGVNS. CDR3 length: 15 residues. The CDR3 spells CASSDIAGASYGYTF. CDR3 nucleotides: TGTGCCAGCAGTGATATCGCAGGGGCTAGCTATGGCTACACCTTC.

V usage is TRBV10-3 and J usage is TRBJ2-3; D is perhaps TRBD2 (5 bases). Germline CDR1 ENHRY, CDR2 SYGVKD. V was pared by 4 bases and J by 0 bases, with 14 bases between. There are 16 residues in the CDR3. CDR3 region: CAISALADASTDTQYF. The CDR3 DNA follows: TGTGCCATCAGTGCCCTAGCCGATGCTAGCACAGATACGCAGTATTTT.

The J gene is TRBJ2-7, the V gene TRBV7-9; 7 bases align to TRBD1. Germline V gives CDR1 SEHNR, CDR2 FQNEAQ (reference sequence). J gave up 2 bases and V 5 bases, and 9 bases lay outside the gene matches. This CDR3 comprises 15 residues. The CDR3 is CASSPTYRGTYEQYF. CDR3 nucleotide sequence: TGTGCCAGCAGCCCGACTTACAGGGGAACCTACGAGCAGTACTTC.

The CDR3 DNA sequence: TGTGCCAGCAGTTCCAAAAGGACAGGGTTTGAGCAGTTCTTC. Its protein product is CASSSKRTGFEQFF. J is TRBJ2-1 and V is TRBV28; 8 bases align to TRBD1. Germline CDR1 reads MDHEN; CDR2 reads SYDVKM. This CDR3 region has 14 residues. V gave up 4 bases and J gave up 9 bases; unmatched junction bases: 8.

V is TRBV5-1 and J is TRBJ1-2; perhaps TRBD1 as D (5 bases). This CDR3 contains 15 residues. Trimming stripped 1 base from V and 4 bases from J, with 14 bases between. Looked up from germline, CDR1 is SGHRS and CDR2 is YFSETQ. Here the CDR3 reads CASSLTTQGFYGYTF. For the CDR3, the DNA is TGCGCCAGCAGCTTGACTACCCAGGGTTTCTATGGCTACACCTTC.

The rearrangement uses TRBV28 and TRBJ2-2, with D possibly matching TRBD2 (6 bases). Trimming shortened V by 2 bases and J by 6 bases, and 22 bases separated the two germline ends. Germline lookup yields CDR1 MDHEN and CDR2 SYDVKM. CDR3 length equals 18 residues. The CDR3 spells CASSLNFAGLAFPGELFF. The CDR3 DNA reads TGTGCCAGCAGTTTAAATTTTGCGGGTCTAGCGTTTCCCGGGGAGCTGTTTTTT. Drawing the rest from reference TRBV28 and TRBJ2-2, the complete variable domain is DVKVTQSSRYLVKRTGEKVFLECVQDMDHENMFWYRQDPGLGLRLIYFSYDVKMKEKGDIPEGYSVSREKKERFSLILESASTNQTSMYLCASSLNFAGLAFPGELFFGEGSRLTVL.

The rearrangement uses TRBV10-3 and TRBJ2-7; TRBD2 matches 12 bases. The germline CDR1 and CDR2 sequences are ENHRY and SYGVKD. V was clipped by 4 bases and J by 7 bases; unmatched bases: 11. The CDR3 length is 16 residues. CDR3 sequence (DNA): TGTGCCATCAGTGGGTTGACTAGCGGGAGTTTGAGGGAGCAGTACTTC. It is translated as CAISGLTSGSLREQYF.

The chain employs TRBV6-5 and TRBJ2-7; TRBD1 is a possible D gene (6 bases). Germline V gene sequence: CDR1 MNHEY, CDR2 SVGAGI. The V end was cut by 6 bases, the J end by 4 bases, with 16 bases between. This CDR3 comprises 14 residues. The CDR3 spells CASRSTGIGYEQYF. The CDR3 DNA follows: TGTGCCAGCAGATCCACAGGGATCGGGTACGAGCAGTACTTC.

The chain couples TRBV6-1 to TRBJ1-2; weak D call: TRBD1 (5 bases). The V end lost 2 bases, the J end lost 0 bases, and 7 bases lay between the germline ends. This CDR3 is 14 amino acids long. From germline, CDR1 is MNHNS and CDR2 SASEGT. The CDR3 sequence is CASSEQGANYGYTF. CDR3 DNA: TGTGCCAGCAGTGAACAGGGAGCTAACTATGGCTACACCTTC.

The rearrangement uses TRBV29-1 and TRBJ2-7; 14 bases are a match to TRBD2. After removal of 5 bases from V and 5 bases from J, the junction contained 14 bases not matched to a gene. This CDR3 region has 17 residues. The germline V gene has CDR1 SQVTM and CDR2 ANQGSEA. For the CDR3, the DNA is TGCAGCGTTTATAAGGGGACTAGCGGGAGACTTGGCGACGAGCAGTACTTC. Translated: CSVYKGTSGRLGDEQYF.

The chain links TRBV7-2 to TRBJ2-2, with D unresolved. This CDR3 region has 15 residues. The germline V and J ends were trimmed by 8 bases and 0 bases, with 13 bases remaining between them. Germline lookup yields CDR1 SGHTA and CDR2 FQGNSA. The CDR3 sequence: CASGRGFANTGELFF. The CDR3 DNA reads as TGTGCCAGCGGCCGCGGATTCGCGAACACCGGGGAGCTGTTTTTT.

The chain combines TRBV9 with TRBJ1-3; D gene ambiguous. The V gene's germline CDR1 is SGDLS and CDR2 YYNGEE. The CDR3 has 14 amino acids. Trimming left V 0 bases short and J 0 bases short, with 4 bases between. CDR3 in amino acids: CASSVGISGNTIYF. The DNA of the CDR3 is TGTGCCAGCAGCGTAGGTATCTCTGGAAACACCATATATTTT.

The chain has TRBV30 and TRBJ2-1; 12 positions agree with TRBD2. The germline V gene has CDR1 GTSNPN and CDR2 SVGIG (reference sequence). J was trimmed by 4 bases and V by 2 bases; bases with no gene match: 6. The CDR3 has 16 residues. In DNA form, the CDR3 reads TGTGCCTGGAGTCGTATCGGACTAGCGGGGTACAATGAGCAGTTCTTC. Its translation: CAWSRIGLAGYNEQFF.

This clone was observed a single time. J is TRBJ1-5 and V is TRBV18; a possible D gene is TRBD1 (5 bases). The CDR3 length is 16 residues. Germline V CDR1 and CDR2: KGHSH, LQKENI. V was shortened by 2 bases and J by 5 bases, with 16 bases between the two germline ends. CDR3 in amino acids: CASSPAGPGGDQPQHF. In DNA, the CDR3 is TGTGCCAGCTCACCAGCGGGCCCCGGGGGGGATCAGCCCCAGCATTTT.

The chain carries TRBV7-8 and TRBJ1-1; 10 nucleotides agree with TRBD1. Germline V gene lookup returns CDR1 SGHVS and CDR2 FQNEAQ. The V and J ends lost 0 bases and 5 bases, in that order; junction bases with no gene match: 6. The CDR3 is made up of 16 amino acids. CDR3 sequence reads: CASSLARDRGRTEAFF. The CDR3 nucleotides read TGTGCCAGCAGCTTAGCGCGTGACAGGGGGCGGACTGAAGCTTTCTTT.

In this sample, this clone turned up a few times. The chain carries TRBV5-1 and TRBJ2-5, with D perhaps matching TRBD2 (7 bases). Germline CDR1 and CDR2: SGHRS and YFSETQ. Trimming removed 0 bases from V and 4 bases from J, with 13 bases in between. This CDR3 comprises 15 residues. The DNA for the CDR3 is TGCGCCAGCAGCTTGGGAGGGGCGGGGGCAGAGACCCAGTACTTC. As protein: CASSLGGAGAETQYF.

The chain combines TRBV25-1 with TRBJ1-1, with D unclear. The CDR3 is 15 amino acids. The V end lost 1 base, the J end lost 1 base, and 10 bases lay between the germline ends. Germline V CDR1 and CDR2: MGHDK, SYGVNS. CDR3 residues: CASSEWGRANTEAFF. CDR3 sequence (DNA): TGTGCCAGCAGTGAATGGGGTCGAGCGAACACTGAAGCTTTCTTT.

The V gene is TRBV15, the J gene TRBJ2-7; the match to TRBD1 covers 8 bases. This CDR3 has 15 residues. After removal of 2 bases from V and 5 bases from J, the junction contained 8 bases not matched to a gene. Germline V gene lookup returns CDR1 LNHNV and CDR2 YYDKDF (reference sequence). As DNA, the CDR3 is TGTGCCACCAGCAGAACTGGGGGGACAGGCGACGAGCAGTACTTC. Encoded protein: CATSRTGGTGDEQYF.

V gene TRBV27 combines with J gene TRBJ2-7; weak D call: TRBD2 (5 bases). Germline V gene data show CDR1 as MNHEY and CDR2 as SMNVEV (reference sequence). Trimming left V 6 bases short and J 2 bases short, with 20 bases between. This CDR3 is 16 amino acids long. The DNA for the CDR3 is TGTGCCAGCAGCCTGAGAGTCGGTTACGGGACCTACGAGCAGTACTTC. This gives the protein CASSLRVGYGTYEQYF.

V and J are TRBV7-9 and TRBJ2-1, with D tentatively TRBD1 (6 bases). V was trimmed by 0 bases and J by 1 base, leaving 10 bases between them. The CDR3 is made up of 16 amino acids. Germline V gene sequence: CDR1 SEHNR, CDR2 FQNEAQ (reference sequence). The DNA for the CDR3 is TGTGCCAGCAGCTTAGCCTACAGGGCTTCCTACAATGAGCAGTTCTTC. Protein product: CASSLAYRASYNEQFF.

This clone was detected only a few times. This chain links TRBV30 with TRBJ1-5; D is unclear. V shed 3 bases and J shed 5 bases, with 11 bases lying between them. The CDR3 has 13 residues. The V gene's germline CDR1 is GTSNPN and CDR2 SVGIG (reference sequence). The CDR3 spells CAWSRRIDQPQHF. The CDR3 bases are TGTGCCTGGAGCCGAAGGATTGATCAGCCCCAGCATTTT.

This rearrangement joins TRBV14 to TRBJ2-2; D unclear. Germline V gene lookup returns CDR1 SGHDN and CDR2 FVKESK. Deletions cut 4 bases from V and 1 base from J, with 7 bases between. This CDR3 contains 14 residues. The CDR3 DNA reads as TGTGCCAGCAGCCGATACATGAACACCGGGGAGCTGTTTTTT. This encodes CASSRYMNTGELFF. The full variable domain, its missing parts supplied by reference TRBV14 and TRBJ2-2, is EAGVTQFPSHSVIEKGQTVTLRCDPISGHDNLYWYRRVMGKEIKFLLHFVKESKQDESGMPNNRFLAERTGGTYSTLKVQPAELEDSGVYFCASSRYMNTGELFFGEGSRLTVL.

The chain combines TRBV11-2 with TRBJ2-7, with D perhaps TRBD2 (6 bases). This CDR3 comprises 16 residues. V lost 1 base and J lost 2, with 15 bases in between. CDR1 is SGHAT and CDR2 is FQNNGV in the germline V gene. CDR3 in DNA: TGTGCCAGCAGCTTAGTTCTAGCGTATGGACCCTACGAGCAGTACTTC. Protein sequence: CASSLVLAYGPYEQYF. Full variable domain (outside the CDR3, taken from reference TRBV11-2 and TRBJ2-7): EAGVAQSPRYKIIEKRQSVAFWCNPISGHATLYWYQQILGQGPKLLIQFQNNGVVDDSQLPKDRFSAERLKGVDSTLKIQPAKLEDSAVYLCASSLVLAYGPYEQYFGPGTRLTVT.

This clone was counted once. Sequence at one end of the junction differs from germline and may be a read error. Written as DNA, the CDR3 is TGTGCTAGCAGCTTGGGGGGGACAGCTCAAGAGACCCAGTACTTC. Protein product: CASSLGGTAQETQYF. The chain has TRBV7-7 and TRBJ2-5, with D perhaps assigned TRBD1 or TRBD2 (7 bases each). Germline V CDR1 and CDR2: SSHAT, FNYEAQ (reference sequence). CDR3 length: 15 residues.